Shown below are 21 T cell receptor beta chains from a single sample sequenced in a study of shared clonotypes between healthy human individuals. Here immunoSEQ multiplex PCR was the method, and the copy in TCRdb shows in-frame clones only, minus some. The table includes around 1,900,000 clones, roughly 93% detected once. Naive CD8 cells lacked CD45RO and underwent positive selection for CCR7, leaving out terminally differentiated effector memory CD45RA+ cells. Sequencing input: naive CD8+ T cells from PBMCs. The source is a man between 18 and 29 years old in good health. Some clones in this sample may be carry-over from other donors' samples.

The CDR3, as DNA: TGTGCCAGCACTAGGAGCACAGATACGCAGTATTTT. Its translation is CASTRSTDTQYF. The chain joins TRBV2 to TRBJ2-3; D call uncertain. Germline V gene sequence: CDR1 SNHLY, CDR2 FYNNEI. This CDR3 is 12 amino acids long. With 7 bases removed from V and 0 bases from J, the gap between germline ends came to 5 bases. Looking up the rest from reference TRBV2 and TRBJ2-3 gives the full variable domain: EPEVTQTPSHQVTQMGQEVILRCVPISNHLYFYWYRQILGQKVEFLVSFYNNEISEKSEIFDDQFSVERPDGSNFTLKIRSTKLEDSAMYFCASTRSTDTQYFGPGTRLTVL.

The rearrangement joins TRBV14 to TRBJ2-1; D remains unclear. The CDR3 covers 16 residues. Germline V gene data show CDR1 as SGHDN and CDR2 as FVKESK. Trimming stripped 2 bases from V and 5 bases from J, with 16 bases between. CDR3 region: CASSQRAVPPDNEQFF. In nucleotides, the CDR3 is TGTGCCAGCAGCCAACGGGCGGTTCCCCCCGACAATGAGCAGTTCTTC.

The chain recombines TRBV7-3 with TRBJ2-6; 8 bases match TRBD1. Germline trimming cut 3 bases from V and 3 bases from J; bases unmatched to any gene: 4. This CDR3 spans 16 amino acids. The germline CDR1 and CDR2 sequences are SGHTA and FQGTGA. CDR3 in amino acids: CASSFIRGHGANVLTF. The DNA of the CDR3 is TGTGCCAGCAGCTTCATCAGGGGGCATGGGGCCAACGTCCTGACTTTC.

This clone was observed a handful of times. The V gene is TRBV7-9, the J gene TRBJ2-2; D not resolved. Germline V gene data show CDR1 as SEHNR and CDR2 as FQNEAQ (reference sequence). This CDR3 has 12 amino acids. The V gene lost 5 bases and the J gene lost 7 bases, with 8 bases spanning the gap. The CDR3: CASSGRVGELFF. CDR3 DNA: TGTGCCAGCAGCGGGCGAGTCGGGGAGCTGTTTTTT.

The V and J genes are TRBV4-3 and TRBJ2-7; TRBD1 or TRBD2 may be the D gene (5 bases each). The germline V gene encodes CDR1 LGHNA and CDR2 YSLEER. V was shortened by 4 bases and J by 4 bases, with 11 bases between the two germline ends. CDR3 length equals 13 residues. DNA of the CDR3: TGCGCCAGCAGCCTGGGGGAGAGGTACGAGCAGTACTTC. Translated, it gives CASSLGERYEQYF.

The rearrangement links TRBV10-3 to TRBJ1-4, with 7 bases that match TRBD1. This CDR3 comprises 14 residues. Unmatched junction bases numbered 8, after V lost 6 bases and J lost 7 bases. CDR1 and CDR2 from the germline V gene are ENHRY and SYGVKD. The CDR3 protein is CAISETGPGEKLFF. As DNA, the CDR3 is TGTGCCATCAGCGAGACAGGGCCGGGTGAAAAACTGTTTTTT.

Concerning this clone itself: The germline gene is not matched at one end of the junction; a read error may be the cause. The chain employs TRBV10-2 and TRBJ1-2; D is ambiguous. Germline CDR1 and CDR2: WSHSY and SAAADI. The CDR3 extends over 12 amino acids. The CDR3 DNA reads TGCGCCAGCAGTGACGAAAAAAGACGCCCCCTCTTC. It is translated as CASSDEKRRPLF.

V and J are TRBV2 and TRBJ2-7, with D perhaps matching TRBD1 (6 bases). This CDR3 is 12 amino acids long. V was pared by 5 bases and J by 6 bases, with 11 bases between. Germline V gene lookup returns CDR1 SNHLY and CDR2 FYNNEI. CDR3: CASSPPGVEQYF. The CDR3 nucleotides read TGTGCCAGCAGTCCCCCAGGGGTCGAGCAGTACTTC.

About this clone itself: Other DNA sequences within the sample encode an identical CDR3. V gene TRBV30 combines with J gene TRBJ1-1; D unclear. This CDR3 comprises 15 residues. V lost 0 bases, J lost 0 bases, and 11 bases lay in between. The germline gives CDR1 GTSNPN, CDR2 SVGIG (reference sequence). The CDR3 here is CAWSVDGELNTEAFF. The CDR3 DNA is TGTGCCTGGAGTGTAGATGGTGAATTGAACACTGAAGCTTTCTTT.

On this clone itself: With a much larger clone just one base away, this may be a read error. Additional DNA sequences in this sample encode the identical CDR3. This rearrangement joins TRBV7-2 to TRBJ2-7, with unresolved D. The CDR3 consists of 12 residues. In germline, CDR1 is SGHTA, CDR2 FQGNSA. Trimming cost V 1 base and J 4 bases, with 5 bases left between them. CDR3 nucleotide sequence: TGTGCCAGCAGCTTAGGGGCGTACGAGCAGTACTTC. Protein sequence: CASSLGAYEQYF.

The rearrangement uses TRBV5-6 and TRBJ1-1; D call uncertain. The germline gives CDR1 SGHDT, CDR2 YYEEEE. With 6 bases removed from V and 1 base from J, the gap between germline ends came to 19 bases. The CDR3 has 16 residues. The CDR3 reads CASTPRVAPGNTEAFF. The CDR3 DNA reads TGTGCCAGCACCCCCCGGGTCGCGCCGGGGAACACTGAAGCTTTCTTT.

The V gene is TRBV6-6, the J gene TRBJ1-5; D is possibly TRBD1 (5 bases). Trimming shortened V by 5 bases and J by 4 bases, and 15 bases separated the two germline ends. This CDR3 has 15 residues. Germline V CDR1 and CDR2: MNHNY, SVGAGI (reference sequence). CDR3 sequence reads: CASSTFGTVNQPQHF. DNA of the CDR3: TGTGCCAGCAGTACCTTCGGGACGGTAAATCAGCCCCAGCATTTT.

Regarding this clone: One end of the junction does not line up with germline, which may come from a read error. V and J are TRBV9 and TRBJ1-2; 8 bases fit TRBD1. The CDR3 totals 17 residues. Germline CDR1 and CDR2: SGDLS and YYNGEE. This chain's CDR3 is CASSARTGTISPNFPDF. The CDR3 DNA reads TGTGCCAGCAGCGCCCGGACAGGGACCATCTCCCCTAACTTTCCGGACTTC.

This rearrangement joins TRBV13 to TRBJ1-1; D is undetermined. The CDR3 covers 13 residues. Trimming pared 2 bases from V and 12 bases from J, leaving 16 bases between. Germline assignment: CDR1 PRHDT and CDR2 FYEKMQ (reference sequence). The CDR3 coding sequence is TGTGCCAGCAGCTTAATCGACGGGTCATCGACTTTCTTT. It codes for CASSLIDGSSTFF.

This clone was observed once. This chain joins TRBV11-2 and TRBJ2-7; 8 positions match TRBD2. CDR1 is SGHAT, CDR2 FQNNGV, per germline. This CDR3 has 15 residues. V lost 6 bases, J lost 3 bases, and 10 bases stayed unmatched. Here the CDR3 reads CASRPPLAGLYEQYF. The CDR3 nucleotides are TGTGCCAGCAGGCCACCCTTAGCGGGACTCTACGAGCAGTACTTC.

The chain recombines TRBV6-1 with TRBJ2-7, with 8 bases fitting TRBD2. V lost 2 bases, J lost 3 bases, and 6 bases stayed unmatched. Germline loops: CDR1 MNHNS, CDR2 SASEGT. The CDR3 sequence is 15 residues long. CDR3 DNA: TGTGCCAGCAGTGAATTACTAGCGGAATACTACGAGCAGTACTTC. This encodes CASSELLAEYYEQYF.

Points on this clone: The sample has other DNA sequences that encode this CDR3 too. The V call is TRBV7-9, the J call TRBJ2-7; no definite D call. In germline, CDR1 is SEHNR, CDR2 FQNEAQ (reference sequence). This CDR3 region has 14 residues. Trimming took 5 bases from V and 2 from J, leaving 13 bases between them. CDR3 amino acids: CASSPRGRAYEQYF. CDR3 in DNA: TGTGCCAGCAGCCCACGAGGCCGGGCCTACGAGCAGTACTTC. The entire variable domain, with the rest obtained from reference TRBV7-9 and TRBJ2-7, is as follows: DTGVSQNPRHKITKRGQNVTFRCDPISEHNRLYWYRQTLGQGPEFLTYFQNEAQLEKSRLLSDRFSAERPKGSFSTLEIQRTEQGDSAMYLCASSPRGRAYEQYFGPGTRLTVT.

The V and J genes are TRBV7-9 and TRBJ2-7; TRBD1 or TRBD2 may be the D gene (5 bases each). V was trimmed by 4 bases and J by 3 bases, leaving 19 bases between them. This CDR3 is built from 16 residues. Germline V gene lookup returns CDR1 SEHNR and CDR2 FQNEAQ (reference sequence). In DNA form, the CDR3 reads TGTGCCAGCAGCTCACATCCTTCCGGGACCCACTACGAGCAGTACTTC. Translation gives CASSSHPSGTHYEQYF.

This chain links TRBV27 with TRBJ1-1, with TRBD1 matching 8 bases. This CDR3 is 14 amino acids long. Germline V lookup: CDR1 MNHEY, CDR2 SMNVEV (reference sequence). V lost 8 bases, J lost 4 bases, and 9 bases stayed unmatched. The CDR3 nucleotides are TGTGCCAGCGCAACCCCACAGGGGGGCACTGAAGCTTTCTTT. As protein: CASATPQGGTEAFF.

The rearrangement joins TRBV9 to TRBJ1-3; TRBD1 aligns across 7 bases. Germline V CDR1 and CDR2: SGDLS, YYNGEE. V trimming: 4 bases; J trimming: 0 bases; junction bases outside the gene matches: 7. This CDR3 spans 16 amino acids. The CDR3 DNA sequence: TGTGCCAGCAGCCACCCAGGGGGGATCTCTGGAAACACCATATATTTT. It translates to CASSHPGGISGNTIYF.

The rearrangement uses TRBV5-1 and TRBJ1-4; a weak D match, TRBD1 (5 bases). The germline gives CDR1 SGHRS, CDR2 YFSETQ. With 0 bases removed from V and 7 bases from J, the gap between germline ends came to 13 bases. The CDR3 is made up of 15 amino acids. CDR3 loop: CASSLASGGSEKLFF. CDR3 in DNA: TGCGCCAGCAGCTTGGCTTCGGGGGGGAGTGAAAAACTGTTTTTT.